The next 19 T cell receptor beta chains were all read from a single sample in a study of radiation and T cells in renal cell carcinoma. Repertoires were generated with immunoSEQ multiplex PCR, while TCRdb's copy carries only in-frame clones and drops some. Altogether some 100,000 clones are present, 82% being singletons, with the ten largest covering roughly 7%. This sample's time point: baseline pretreatment blood. Noted treatment: 15 Gy SBRT to primary tumor, nephrectomy 4 weeks later. Material: blood, obtained from a patient whose treatment included radiotherapy and nephrectomy. The origin of the receptors is a man aged 55-75 years with renal cell carcinoma.

The V gene is TRBV6-5, the J gene TRBJ2-3; TRBD1 is a possible D gene (5 bases). Trimming removed 2 bases from V and 0 bases from J, with 9 bases in between. The CDR3 consists of 15 residues. Germline CDR1 and CDR2: MNHEY and SVGAGI. This CDR3 is CASSYGASSTDTQYF. Written as DNA, the CDR3 is TGTGCCAGCAGTTACGGGGCTTCTAGCACAGATACGCAGTATTTT.

The chain couples TRBV2 to TRBJ2-2, with 12 bases matching TRBD2. The CDR3 spans 16 residues. Unmatched junction bases numbered 10, after V lost 7 bases and J lost 7 bases. The V gene's germline CDR1 is SNHLY and CDR2 FYNNEI. The CDR3 loop reads CASTRLAGVRDGELFF. The CDR3 nucleotides read TGTGCCAGCACCAGACTAGCGGGAGTGCGGGACGGGGAGCTGTTTTTT.

This CDR3 is CASSPQLGASYEQYF. The CDR3 nucleotides read TGTGCCAGCAGCCCCCAGTTGGGAGCATCCTACGAGCAGTACTTC. V usage is TRBV4-2 and J usage is TRBJ2-7, with D perhaps TRBD2 (5 bases). The CDR3 covers 15 residues. CDR1 is LGHNA and CDR2 is YNFKEQ in the germline V gene. Trimming stripped 4 bases from V and 1 base from J, with 14 bases between.

The chain has TRBV13 and TRBJ1-3; D remains unclear. Trimming removed 1 base from V and 0 bases from J, with 19 bases in between. Germline V gene lookup returns CDR1 PRHDT and CDR2 FYEKMQ (reference sequence). This CDR3 has 19 amino acids. CDR3 sequence (DNA): TGTGCCAGCAGCTTAGACTATAAGACCTACTCACCCTCTGGAAACACCATATATTTT. It specifies CASSLDYKTYSPSGNTIYF.

This chain uses TRBV6-6 with TRBJ1-2, with D possibly matching TRBD1 (5 bases). The CDR3 runs 14 residues. Trimming cost V 6 bases and J 1 base, with 12 bases left between them. Germline lookup yields CDR1 MNHNY and CDR2 SVGAGI (reference sequence). CDR3 sequence: CASRVTEGNYGYTF. The CDR3 DNA is TGTGCCAGCAGGGTGACAGAAGGTAACTATGGCTACACCTTC.

The rearrangement uses TRBV27 and TRBJ1-5; no clear D gene. CDR3 size: 13 residues. Per the germline V gene, CDR1 is MNHEY and CDR2 is SMNVEV (reference sequence). V shed 6 bases and J shed 7 bases, with 13 bases lying between them. The CDR3 coding sequence is TGTGCCAGCAGGCCGATCGGAAGCCAGCCCCAGCATTTT. Translating gives CASRPIGSQPQHF.

The CDR3 DNA reads TGCGCCAGCAGCCAAGAGACAACCCAACGATATGAGCAGTTCTTC. Translation: CASSQETTQRYEQFF. The chain is built from TRBV4-3 and TRBJ2-1; unclear D gene. CDR3 length: 15 residues. The V end lost 0 bases, the J end lost 8 bases, and 14 bases lay between the germline ends. The germline gives CDR1 LGHNA, CDR2 YSLEER.

V usage is TRBV4-1 and J usage is TRBJ2-5; possible D gene TRBD1, 5 bases. CDR1 is MGHRA and CDR2 is YSYEKL in the germline V gene. Trimming cost V 0 bases and J 4 bases, with 18 bases left between them. The CDR3 runs 17 residues. The CDR3 is CASSQEFARQPRETQYF. The CDR3 bases are TGCGCCAGCAGCCAAGAGTTTGCCAGACAGCCTAGAGAGACCCAGTACTTC.

This clone was seen only once. The chain has TRBV5-1 and TRBJ2-5; D is possibly TRBD2 (6 bases). The V end was cut by 0 bases, the J end by 5 bases, with 14 bases between. There are 15 residues in the CDR3. Germline V gives CDR1 SGHRS, CDR2 YFSETQ. DNA for the CDR3: TGCGCCAGCAGCTTGGATGGGACTCGAGGGGAGACCCAGTACTTC. Amino acid sequence: CASSLDGTRGETQYF.

The chain joins TRBV4-1 to TRBJ2-7; 7 nucleotides agree with TRBD1. Germline V lookup: CDR1 MGHRA, CDR2 YSYEKL. This CDR3 region has 15 residues. Trimming took 1 base from V and 3 from J; bases not matched to a gene: 6. CDR3 sequence (DNA): TGCGCCAGCAGCCAAGGAGCCGGGACAGTCTACGAGCAGTACTTC. Its protein is CASSQGAGTVYEQYF.

This rearrangement joins TRBV2 to TRBJ2-2; TRBD2 aligns across 7 bases. V shed 6 bases and J 9 bases; nucleotides not matched to a gene: 4. The CDR3 is 12 amino acids. From germline, CDR1 is SNHLY and CDR2 FYNNEI. The CDR3 DNA sequence: TGTGCCAGCAGAGTGACTAGCCGGGAGCTGTTTTTT. Protein sequence: CASRVTSRELFF.

This clone was picked up one time. The chain carries TRBV27 and TRBJ1-4, with a possible D match to TRBD1 (5 bases). CDR3 length equals 13 residues. Germline V gives CDR1 MNHEY, CDR2 SMNVEV (reference sequence). Deletions cut 10 bases from V and 3 bases from J, with 12 bases between. The chain's CDR3 is CATRQTSNEKLFF. In DNA, the CDR3 is TGTGCCACCAGACAGACTTCTAATGAAAAACTGTTTTTT.

The DNA of the CDR3 is TGTGCCAGCAGTCCCAGGGCAGGAGGTAATTCACCCCTCCACTTT. Its translation is CASSPRAGGNSPLHF. The chain is built from TRBV25-1 and TRBJ1-6; perhaps TRBD1 as D (5 bases). This CDR3 spans 15 amino acids. Germline V gives CDR1 MGHDK, CDR2 SYGVNS. Trimming took 5 bases from V and 6 from J, leaving 14 bases between them.

This clone showed up just once. This rearrangement joins TRBV28 to TRBJ2-7, with 7 bases matching TRBD2. The CDR3 spans 14 residues. After removal of 0 bases from V and 7 bases from J, the junction contained 6 bases not matched to a gene. Germline values: CDR1 MDHEN, CDR2 SYDVKM. Here the CDR3 reads CASSLWRLAGEQYF. For the CDR3, the DNA is TGTGCCAGCAGTTTATGGCGACTAGCTGGGGAGCAGTACTTC.

Only one count was recorded for this clone. This chain's CDR3 is CASSLTTRDTGRTFF. The CDR3 nucleotides are TGTGCCAGCAGCTTAACAACCCGAGACACCGGTCGGACGTTCTTC. The chain combines TRBV7-3 with TRBJ2-1; D gene ambiguous. CDR3 size: 15 residues. Germline CDR1 SGHTA, CDR2 FQGTGA. Trimming pared 0 bases from V and 15 bases from J, leaving 21 bases between.

The rearrangement uses TRBV19 and TRBJ2-2, with a tentative D call TRBD2 (5 bases). Germline V CDR1 and CDR2: LNHDA, SQIVND (reference sequence). The germline V and J ends were trimmed by 4 bases and 1 base, with 7 bases remaining between them. This CDR3 spans 14 amino acids. This CDR3 reads CASSTSLNTGELFF. The CDR3 DNA sequence: TGTGCCAGTAGTACTAGCCTGAACACCGGGGAGCTGTTTTTT.

The rearrangement uses TRBV27 and TRBJ2-1; 12 nucleotides line up with TRBD2. This CDR3 has 15 residues. The germline CDR1 and CDR2 sequences are MNHEY and SMNVEV (reference sequence). J lost 4 bases, V lost 6 bases, and 4 bases had no gene match. CDR3 sequence: CASRLGLAGYNEQFF. The CDR3 nucleotides are TGTGCCAGCAGGTTGGGACTAGCGGGTTACAATGAGCAGTTCTTC.

The chain uses TRBV7-6 and TRBJ2-5; D gene unclear. The germline V gene has CDR1 SGHVS and CDR2 FNYEAQ. V was clipped by 0 bases and J by 2 bases, with 10 bases between them. This CDR3 is 15 amino acids long. CDR3 nucleotide sequence: TGTGCCAGCAGCTTAGCGCTCGGAATACAAGAGACCCAGTACTTC. Protein product: CASSLALGIQETQYF.

This chain connects TRBV28 to TRBJ1-2; D remains unclear. CDR1 is MDHEN and CDR2 is SYDVKM in the germline V gene. The CDR3 consists of 14 residues. V lost 2 bases and J 8 bases, leaving 15 bases between the germline ends. The CDR3 protein is CASSLPPLLGGYTF. The CDR3 DNA follows: TGTGCCAGCAGTTTACCGCCTTTACTTGGGGGCTACACCTTC.